The present TCR beta chain was sequenced within a study of control samples from healthy donors and cancer patients. This clone was observed once. Only in-frame clones appear in the TCRdb table, and some are missing; sequencing was by immunoSEQ multiplex PCR. The sample has about 130,000 clones, around 92% seen once. The length of the CDR3 is 13 residues. The germline gives CDR1 GTSNPN, CDR2 SVGIG (reference sequence). Trimming left V 1 base short and J 5 bases short, with 9 bases between. The source is a man older than 75 with head and neck cancer. Sample: PBMCs. The chain carries TRBV30 and TRBJ1-3; D not certain. The CDR3 protein is CAWSGPNRNTIYF. CDR3 in DNA: TGTGCCTGGAGTGGACCAAACAGAAACACCATATATTTT.